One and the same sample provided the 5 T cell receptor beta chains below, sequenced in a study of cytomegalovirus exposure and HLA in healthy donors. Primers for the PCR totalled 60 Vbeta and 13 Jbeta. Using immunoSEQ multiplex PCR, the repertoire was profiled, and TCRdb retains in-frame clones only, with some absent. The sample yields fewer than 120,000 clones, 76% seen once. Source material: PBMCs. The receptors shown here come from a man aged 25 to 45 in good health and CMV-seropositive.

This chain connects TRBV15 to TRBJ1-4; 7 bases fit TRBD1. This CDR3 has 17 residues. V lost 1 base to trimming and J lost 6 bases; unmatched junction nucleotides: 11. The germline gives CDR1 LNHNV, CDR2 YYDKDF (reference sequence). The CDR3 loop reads CATSRVYGQEKYEKLFF. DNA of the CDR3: TGTGCCACCAGCAGAGTATACGGACAGGAGAAGTATGAAAAACTGTTTTTT. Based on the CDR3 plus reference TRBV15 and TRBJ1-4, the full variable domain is DAMVIQNPRYQVTQFGKPVTLSCSQTLNHNVMYWYQQKSSQAPKLLFHYYDKDFNNEADTPDNFQSRRPNTSFCFLDIRSPGLGDTAMYLCATSRVYGQEKYEKLFFGSGTQLSVL.

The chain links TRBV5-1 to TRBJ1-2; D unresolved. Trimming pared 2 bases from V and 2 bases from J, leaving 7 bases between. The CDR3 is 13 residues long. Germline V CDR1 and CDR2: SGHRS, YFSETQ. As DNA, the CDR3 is TGCGCCAGCAGCTTCGAGGAAAACTATGGCTACACCTTC. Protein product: CASSFEENYGYTF.

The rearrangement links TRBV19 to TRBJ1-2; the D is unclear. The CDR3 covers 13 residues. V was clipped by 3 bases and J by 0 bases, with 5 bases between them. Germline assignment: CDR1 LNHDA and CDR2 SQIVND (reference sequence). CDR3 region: CASSMRANYGYTF. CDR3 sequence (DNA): TGTGCCAGTAGTATGCGAGCTAACTATGGCTACACCTTC.

CDR3: CASRGGTGGNEKLFF. The CDR3 DNA is TGTGCCAGCCGGGGTGGGACAGGGGGCAATGAAAAACTGTTTTTT. V usage is TRBV6-1 and J usage is TRBJ1-4; 12 bases match TRBD1. The CDR3 spans 15 residues. J lost 5 bases, V lost 8 bases, and 6 bases had no gene match. Looked up from germline, CDR1 is MNHNS and CDR2 is SASEGT.

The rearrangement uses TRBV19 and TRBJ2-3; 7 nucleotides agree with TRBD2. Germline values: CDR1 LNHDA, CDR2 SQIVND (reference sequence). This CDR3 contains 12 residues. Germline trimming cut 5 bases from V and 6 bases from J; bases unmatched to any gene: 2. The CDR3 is CASSQGGDTQYF. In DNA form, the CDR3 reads TGTGCCAGTAGTCAGGGAGGGGATACGCAGTATTTT. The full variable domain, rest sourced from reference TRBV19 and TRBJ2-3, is DGGITQSPKYLFRKEGQNVTLSCEQNLNHDAMYWYRQDPGQGLRLIYYSQIVNDFQKGDIAEGYSVSREKKESFPLTVTSAQKNPTAFYLCASSQGGDTQYFGPGTRLTVL.